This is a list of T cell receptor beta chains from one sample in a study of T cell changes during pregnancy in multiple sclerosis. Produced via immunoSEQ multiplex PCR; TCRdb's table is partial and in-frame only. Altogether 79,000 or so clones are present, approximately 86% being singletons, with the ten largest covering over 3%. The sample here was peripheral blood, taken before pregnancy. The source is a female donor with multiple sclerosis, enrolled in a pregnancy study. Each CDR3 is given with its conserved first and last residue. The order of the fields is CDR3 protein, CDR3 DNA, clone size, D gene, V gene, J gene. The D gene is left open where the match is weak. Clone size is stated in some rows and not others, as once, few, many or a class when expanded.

cdr3_aa: CASSDWGTTLPDEQFF
cdr3_nt: TGTGCCAGCAGTGATTGGGGGACTACACTACCTGATGAGCAGTTCTTC
clone_size: NA
d_call: TRBD2
v_call: TRBV6-1
j_call: TRBJ2-1

cdr3_aa: CASSPDSTSTDTQYF
cdr3_nt: TGCGCCAGCAGTCCCGACAGCACATCCACAGATACGCAGTATTTT
clone_size: NA
d_call: NA
v_call: TRBV5-1
j_call: TRBJ2-3

cdr3_aa: CASSSATWVGGYEQYF
cdr3_nt: TGTGCCAGCAGCTCGGCCACGTGGGTGGGAGGGTACGAGCAGTACTTC
clone_size: NA
d_call: TRBD2
v_call: TRBV7-9
j_call: TRBJ2-7

cdr3_aa: CASSLVGQDNEKLFF
cdr3_nt: TGTGCCAGCAGCTTGGTGGGGCAGGACAATGAAAAACTGTTTTTT
clone_size: NA
d_call: NA
v_call: TRBV7-9
j_call: TRBJ1-4

cdr3_aa: CASSRNRGLTYEQYF
cdr3_nt: TGCGCCAGCAGCAGGAACAGGGGTCTTACCTACGAGCAGTACTTC
clone_size: NA
d_call: TRBD1
v_call: TRBV5-1
j_call: TRBJ2-7

cdr3_aa: CASSLSKGHAGEPYNEQFF
cdr3_nt: TGTGCCAGCAGTTTATCGAAAGGTCACGCGGGAGAACCCTACAATGAGCAGTTCTTC
clone_size: once
d_call: TRBD2
v_call: TRBV27
j_call: TRBJ2-1

cdr3_aa: CASSFSPDSSGELFF
cdr3_nt: TGTGCCAGCAGTTTTTCCCCAGATAGCTCCGGGGAGCTGTTTTTT
clone_size: NA
d_call: NA
v_call: TRBV27
j_call: TRBJ2-2

cdr3_aa: CAIRGAGQGYTF
cdr3_nt: TGTGCCATCCGGGGGGCAGGGCAAGGCTACACCTTC
clone_size: NA
d_call: NA
v_call: TRBV10-3
j_call: TRBJ1-2

cdr3_aa: CASWGEYSNQPQHF
cdr3_nt: TGTGCCTCCTGGGGGGAGTATAGCAATCAGCCCCAGCATTTT
clone_size: few
d_call: NA
v_call: TRBV6-1
j_call: TRBJ1-5

cdr3_aa: CASTLEGGGYNEQFF
cdr3_nt: TGTGCCAGCACCCTTGAAGGGGGTGGGTACAATGAGCAGTTCTTC
clone_size: NA
d_call: NA
v_call: TRBV5-6
j_call: TRBJ2-1

cdr3_aa: CASSPDRPYEQYF
cdr3_nt: TGCGCCAGCAGCCCAGACAGGCCATACGAGCAGTACTTC
clone_size: NA
d_call: NA
v_call: TRBV5-1
j_call: TRBJ2-7

cdr3_aa: CASSITGSLGYTF
cdr3_nt: TGTGCCAGTAGTATAACAGGTAGTCTGGGCTACACCTTC
clone_size: once
d_call: NA
v_call: TRBV19
j_call: TRBJ1-2

cdr3_aa: CASSLSPTRVSVETQYF
cdr3_nt: TGTGCCAGCAGCTTGAGCCCGACCAGGGTGTCGGTGGAGACCCAGTACTTC
clone_size: NA
d_call: NA
v_call: TRBV5-4
j_call: TRBJ2-5

cdr3_aa: CASSALTGTSYEQYF
cdr3_nt: TGTGCCAGTAGTGCCCTCACAGGGACCTCCTACGAGCAGTACTTC
clone_size: NA
d_call: NA
v_call: TRBV19
j_call: TRBJ2-7

cdr3_aa: CASSTGQGKTYEQYF
cdr3_nt: TGTGCCAGCAGCACCGGACAGGGGAAAACCTACGAGCAGTACTTC
clone_size: once
d_call: TRBD1
v_call: TRBV9
j_call: TRBJ2-7

cdr3_aa: CASSQDARGNQPQHF
cdr3_nt: TGCGCCAGCAGCCAAGACGCGAGGGGGAATCAGCCCCAGCATTTT
clone_size: once
d_call: NA
v_call: TRBV4-1
j_call: TRBJ1-5

cdr3_aa: CASSPSTGDYEQYF
cdr3_nt: TGTGCCAGTAGTCCGTCGACAGGGGACTACGAGCAGTACTTC
clone_size: NA
d_call: TRBD1
v_call: TRBV19
j_call: TRBJ2-7

cdr3_aa: CASSFPTGGYGYTF
cdr3_nt: TGTGCCAGCAGCTTCCCGACAGGGGGCTATGGCTACACCTTC
clone_size: NA
d_call: TRBD1
v_call: TRBV7-9
j_call: TRBJ1-2

cdr3_aa: CASSEAGQGPRWPQHF
cdr3_nt: TGTGCCAGCAGTGAGGCGGGACAGGGGCCTAGGTGGCCCCAGCATTTT
clone_size: NA
d_call: TRBD1
v_call: TRBV25-1
j_call: TRBJ1-5

cdr3_aa: CASSRSRDRGSEQYF
cdr3_nt: TGTGCCAGCTCACGAAGCCGGGACAGGGGATCCGAGCAGTACTTC
clone_size: NA
d_call: TRBD1
v_call: TRBV18
j_call: TRBJ2-7

cdr3_aa: CASSEARWGGRMKTQYF
cdr3_nt: TGTGCCAGCAGTGAAGCGCGGTGGGGGGGCCGTATGAAGACCCAGTACTTC
clone_size: few
d_call: NA
v_call: TRBV6-1
j_call: TRBJ2-5

cdr3_aa: CASSPTVNYGYTF
cdr3_nt: TGTGCCAGCAGTCCGACAGTTAACTATGGCTACACCTTC
clone_size: NA
d_call: NA
v_call: TRBV7-9
j_call: TRBJ1-2

cdr3_aa: CASSPGTGGHEQYF
cdr3_nt: TGTGCCAGCAGTCCCGGGACAGGGGGCCACGAGCAGTACTTC
clone_size: once
d_call: TRBD1
v_call: TRBV27
j_call: TRBJ2-7

cdr3_aa: CASSQGLAGNTGELFF
cdr3_nt: TGTGCCAGCAGTCAGGGACTAGCGGGAAACACCGGGGAGCTGTTTTTT
clone_size: NA
d_call: TRBD2
v_call: TRBV27
j_call: TRBJ2-2

cdr3_aa: CSVGTGLRRTEAFF
cdr3_nt: TGCAGCGTTGGGACAGGGTTAAGGAGGACTGAAGCTTTCTTT
clone_size: NA
d_call: TRBD1
v_call: TRBV29-1
j_call: TRBJ1-1

cdr3_aa: CASSVLKNTEAFF
cdr3_nt: TGTGCCAGCTCGGTATTGAAGAACACTGAAGCTTTCTTT
clone_size: NA
d_call: NA
v_call: TRBV5-6
j_call: TRBJ1-1

cdr3_aa: CASSHDGRGYNEQFF
cdr3_nt: TGTGCCAGCAGTCATGATGGACGGGGGTACAATGAGCAGTTCTTC
clone_size: NA
d_call: NA
v_call: TRBV6-5
j_call: TRBJ2-1

cdr3_aa: CASSFSGTVSYEQYF
cdr3_nt: TGTGCCAGCAGCTTCTCCGGGACAGTTTCCTACGAGCAGTACTTC
clone_size: NA
d_call: TRBD1
v_call: TRBV7-2
j_call: TRBJ2-7

cdr3_aa: CASSQLTGTYGYTF
cdr3_nt: TGTGCCAGCAGCCAATTGACAGGGACCTATGGCTACACCTTC
clone_size: NA
d_call: TRBD1
v_call: TRBV14
j_call: TRBJ1-2

cdr3_aa: CASRRQGRGNTEAFF
cdr3_nt: TGTGCCAGCCGAAGACAGGGGCGGGGGAACACTGAAGCTTTCTTT
clone_size: NA
d_call: TRBD1
v_call: TRBV2
j_call: TRBJ1-1

cdr3_aa: CAWSVGLWNQPQHF
cdr3_nt: TGTGCCTGGAGTGTCGGACTCTGGAATCAGCCCCAGCATTTT
clone_size: NA
d_call: NA
v_call: TRBV30
j_call: TRBJ1-5